The 25 T cell receptor beta chains given below trace back to one sample, sequenced in a study of a mutant IDH1 vaccine in newly diagnosed glioma (dated by TCRdb to the early 2020s). The time point label, read with the paper, signifies: baseline, week 1 (first vaccination visit). Interpreted using the paper, the treatment or condition label stands for: pre-vaccination baseline after standard-of-care therapy. Library prep was done by the immunoSEQ multiplex PCR assay. The immuneACCESS repertoire file appears here via TCRdb, limited to in-frame rearrangements. These files lack a portion of the clones; in checked studies, under half of the deficit traces to unresolved V genes, and the cause of the others is not known. The sample table contains roughly 68,000 clones; only one count was recorded for approximately 85% of them. Jointly, the top ten make up more than 8% of the sample. The material was PBMCs, obtained from a glioma patient treated with radiotherapy, temozolomide or both. These receptors were collected from a man aged 50-59 years with glioma.

This clone has only one observation. The V and J genes are TRBV6-5 and TRBJ1-2; TRBD1 might be the D (5 bases). Between the trimmed V and J ends, which lost 6 bases and 8 bases, there was a span of 19 bases. Per the germline V gene, CDR1 is MNHEY and CDR2 is SVGAGI. This CDR3 comprises 14 residues. In DNA form, the CDR3 reads TGTGCCAGCAGCTTGGGACCGCGGAGGTGGGGCTACACCTTC. The encoded protein is CASSLGPRRWGYTF.

This rearrangement joins TRBV2 to TRBJ1-1; 8 nucleotides agree with TRBD1. V trimming: 8 bases; J trimming: 4 bases; junction bases outside the gene matches: 12. In germline, CDR1 is SNHLY, CDR2 FYNNEI. CDR3 length: 15 residues. The CDR3 nucleotides are TGTGCCAGCGATGTCCAGGGGGCGCTGGGCACTGAAGCTTTCTTT. Encoded protein: CASDVQGALGTEAFF.

The V gene is TRBV6-6, the J gene TRBJ1-2; D is ambiguous. CDR3 length: 15 amino acids. The germline gives CDR1 MNHNY, CDR2 SVGAGI (reference sequence). Trimming removed 0 bases at V and 0 bases at J, with 8 bases between. In DNA, the CDR3 is TGTGCCAGCAGTTACTCGAGCCAAACTAACTATGGCTACACCTTC. It specifies CASSYSSQTNYGYTF.

This rearrangement joins TRBV20-1 to TRBJ1-1, with D perhaps TRBD1 (5 bases). Germline V gene data show CDR1 as DFQATT and CDR2 as SNEGSKA (reference sequence). The CDR3 contains 11 residues. V lost 5 bases, J lost 9 bases, and 13 bases lay in between. CDR3 in amino acids: CSAGGLGKAFF. CDR3 sequence (DNA): TGCAGTGCTGGGGGGTTGGGAAAAGCTTTCTTT.

This rearrangement joins TRBV30 to TRBJ1-5; D may be TRBD1 (6 bases). CDR3 length: 15 residues. Germline-derived CDR1 and CDR2 are GTSNPN and SVGIG (reference sequence). The V and J ends lost 2 bases and 6 bases respectively, with 17 bases between them. For the CDR3, the DNA is TGTGCCTGGAGTTCACGCGGGGGGGCGGCTCAGCCCCAGCATTTT. It translates to CAWSSRGGAAQPQHF.

In DNA form, the CDR3 reads TGTGCCAGCATATACCCGGGGGGGGATGGCTACACCTTC. Protein product: CASIYPGGDGYTF. The V call is TRBV5-6, the J call TRBJ1-2; a possible D gene is TRBD1 (5 bases). The CDR3 is made up of 13 amino acids. Trimming removed 6 bases at V and 6 bases at J, with 15 bases between. Germline CDR1 and CDR2: SGHDT and YYEEEE. The full variable domain, completed using reference TRBV5-6 and TRBJ1-2, is DAGVTQSPTHLIKTRGQQVTLRCSPKSGHDTVSWYQQALGQGPQFIFQYYEEEERQRGNFPDRFSGHQFPNYSSELNVNALLLGDSALYLCASIYPGGDGYTFGSGTRLTVV.

The rearrangement joins TRBV20-1 to TRBJ2-7; D ambiguous. Trimming took 5 bases from V and 3 from J, leaving 8 bases between them. Germline V gene sequence: CDR1 DFQATT, CDR2 SNEGSKA (reference sequence). The CDR3 spans 11 residues. CDR3 residues: CSAYLDYEQYF. The CDR3 DNA follows: TGCAGTGCTTACTTGGACTACGAGCAGTACTTC.

A single count supports this clone. The chain links TRBV9 to TRBJ2-5; D perhaps matches TRBD2 (5 bases). Germline V gene sequence: CDR1 SGDLS, CDR2 YYNGEE. The CDR3 has 11 residues. Trimming shortened V by 7 bases and J by 7 bases, and 11 bases separated the two germline ends. This CDR3 is CASGVRGTQYF. The CDR3 nucleotides are TGTGCCAGCGGGGTTCGGGGGACCCAGTACTTC. Complete variable domain (other parts from reference TRBV9 and TRBJ2-5): DSGVTQTPKHLITATGQRVTLRCSPRSGDLSVYWYQQSLDQGLQFLIQYYNGEERAKGNILERFSAQQFPDLHSELNLSSLELGDSALYFCASGVRGTQYFGPGTRLLVL.

The chain employs TRBV6-5 and TRBJ1-2; a weak D match, TRBD1 (5 bases). Germline V gene data show CDR1 as MNHEY and CDR2 as SVGAGI. The V gene lost 5 bases and the J gene lost 4 bases, with 14 bases spanning the gap. The CDR3 has 14 amino acids. The CDR3 coding sequence is TGTGCCAGCAGTAAAGAAAGGGACCTCTATGGCTACACCTTC. The encoded protein is CASSKERDLYGYTF.

A few counts support this clone. V gene TRBV11-3 combines with J gene TRBJ2-1; a weak D match, TRBD1 (5 bases). The ends were cut back, 5 bases at V and 5 bases at J, with 13 bases in the middle. Germline V gives CDR1 SGHNT, CDR2 YENEEA. CDR3 length equals 14 residues. The CDR3 protein is CASSPQGSDNEQFF. The CDR3 region has the DNA TGTGCCAGCAGCCCTCAGGGCAGCGACAATGAGCAGTTCTTC.

This chain links TRBV5-1 with TRBJ2-3; the match to TRBD2 covers 12 bases. This CDR3 is built from 15 residues. Germline-derived CDR1 and CDR2 are SGHRS and YFSETQ. Trimming at V came to 2 bases and at J to 4 bases, leaving 2 bases not matched to a gene. CDR3 in DNA: TGCGCCAGCAGCTTCTCTAGCGGGGGGGCAGATACGCAGTATTTT. Translating gives CASSFSSGGADTQYF.

The V call is TRBV5-5, the J call TRBJ1-1; unclear D gene. Trimming took off 0 bases at V and 8 bases at J, with 11 bases between the two ends. This CDR3 region has 13 residues. Germline CDR1 is SGHKS and CDR2 is YYEKEE (reference sequence). CDR3 residues: CASSLAPNGEAFF. CDR3 coding DNA: TGTGCCAGCAGCTTGGCCCCCAACGGCGAAGCTTTCTTT.

The chain uses TRBV5-1 and TRBJ2-7; possibly TRBD1 for D (6 bases). Trimming took 4 bases from V and 0 from J, leaving 11 bases between them. CDR1 and CDR2 from the germline V gene are SGHRS and YFSETQ. This CDR3 region has 14 residues. The CDR3 loop is CASSREQGSYEQYF. DNA for the CDR3: TGCGCCAGCAGCCGAGAACAGGGCTCCTACGAGCAGTACTTC.

The genes are TRBV5-1 and TRBJ2-5, with 10 bases that match TRBD2. Germline V lookup: CDR1 SGHRS, CDR2 YFSETQ. The V and J ends lost 0 bases and 2 bases, in that order; junction bases with no gene match: 7. CDR3 length: 17 amino acids. The CDR3 DNA reads TGCGCCAGCAGCTTGGAAGCTAGCGGGGGAGTTCAAGAGACCCAGTACTTC. Protein sequence: CASSLEASGGVQETQYF.

CDR3 loop: CAWSVGLGGDTQYF. For the CDR3, the DNA is TGTGCCTGGAGTGTGGGGCTTGGGGGAGATACGCAGTATTTT. The chain links TRBV30 to TRBJ2-3; D possibly uses TRBD1 or TRBD2 (5 bases each). Germline CDR1 and CDR2: GTSNPN and SVGIG (reference sequence). Trimming removed 0 bases from V and 5 bases from J, with 12 bases in between. The CDR3 consists of 14 residues.

This chain links TRBV5-8 with TRBJ1-1; D not resolved. This CDR3 comprises 14 residues. CDR1 is SGHTS, CDR2 YDEGEE, per germline. Trimming took 4 bases from V and 5 from J, leaving 15 bases between them. CDR3 nucleotide sequence: TGTGCCAGCAGCGCAGCAGGCGGTGGAACTGAAGCTTTCTTT. As protein: CASSAAGGGTEAFF.

This sequence joins TRBV2 and TRBJ2-1; no firm D call. Germline V gene sequence: CDR1 SNHLY, CDR2 FYNNEI. The CDR3 is 15 residues long. V gave up 5 bases and J gave up 9 bases, with 20 bases separating them. CDR3 nucleotides: TGTGCCAGCAGTCGCCTGGCTAGTGGGGTGGGTGAGCAGTTCTTC. Protein sequence: CASSRLASGVGEQFF.

The chain links TRBV14 to TRBJ1-1; D gene ambiguous. The CDR3 is 13 residues long. Germline V gene lookup returns CDR1 SGHDN and CDR2 FVKESK. Trimming pared 1 base from V and 1 base from J, leaving 4 bases between. In DNA, the CDR3 is TGTGCCAGCAGCCAAGGGAGGAACACTGAAGCTTTCTTT. Its translation: CASSQGRNTEAFF.

The J gene is TRBJ2-5, the V gene TRBV29-1; maybe TRBD1 (6 bases). V was shortened by 4 bases and J by 4 bases, with 13 bases between the two germline ends. The germline V gene encodes CDR1 SQVTM and CDR2 ANQGSEA. This CDR3 region has 13 residues. The CDR3: CSVGRGGGETQYF. For the CDR3, the DNA is TGCAGCGTTGGCAGGGGTGGTGGAGAGACCCAGTACTTC.

The chain links TRBV19 to TRBJ1-5, with a weak D call TRBD1 (5 bases). The V and J ends lost 5 bases and 5 bases respectively, with 19 bases between them. The CDR3 is 16 amino acids. The germline V gene encodes CDR1 LNHDA and CDR2 SQIVND (reference sequence). The CDR3 protein is CASSSRQSTKHQPQHF. The CDR3 DNA follows: TGTGCCAGTAGTTCAAGACAGAGCACTAAGCATCAGCCCCAGCATTTT.

This clone was picked up one time. The chain employs TRBV5-4 and TRBJ1-4; D is ambiguous. The CDR3 length is 13 residues. V dropped 3 bases and J dropped 5 bases, with 8 bases sitting between them. Germline values: CDR1 SGHNT, CDR2 YYREEE (reference sequence). CDR3 residues: CASSSGPNEKLFF. DNA of the CDR3: TGTGCCAGCAGCTCTGGGCCCAATGAAAAACTGTTTTTT.

The V and J genes are TRBV18 and TRBJ1-1; D not certain. Germline V CDR1 and CDR2: KGHSH, LQKENI. The V end was cut by 3 bases, the J end by 11 bases, with 19 bases between. CDR3 length equals 14 residues. The DNA for the CDR3 is TGTGCCAGCTCACCGCTGGAGGAGGGAGTGCGGGCTTTCTTT. Residues: CASSPLEEGVRAFF.

This clone has only one observation. This sequence joins TRBV2 and TRBJ2-1; D could derive from TRBD1 or TRBD2 (5 bases each). Germline V CDR1 and CDR2: SNHLY, FYNNEI. The CDR3 runs 14 residues. The V end was cut by 7 bases, the J end by 9 bases, with 19 bases between. The CDR3: CASTPGILRGEQFF. The CDR3 DNA reads as TGTGCCAGCACCCCGGGGATCCTTAGGGGTGAGCAGTTCTTC.

This chain links TRBV15 with TRBJ2-1; D tentatively reads TRBD1 or TRBD2 (6 bases each). Trimming removed 5 bases at V and 5 bases at J, with 16 bases between. The CDR3 has 15 residues. CDR1 and CDR2 (germline): LNHNV, YYDKDF (reference sequence). The chain's CDR3 is CATSVRRGAHNEQFF. The CDR3 DNA sequence: TGTGCCACCAGCGTACGAAGGGGGGCCCACAATGAGCAGTTCTTC.

This chain joins TRBV18 and TRBJ1-1, with TRBD1 as a possible D gene (5 bases). CDR3 length: 14 residues. The germline CDR1 and CDR2 sequences are KGHSH and LQKENI. With 2 bases removed from V and 2 bases from J, the gap between germline ends came to 9 bases. The CDR3 DNA reads as TGTGCCAGCTCACCAGGGGGGTTCAACACTGAAGCTTTCTTT. Its translation is CASSPGGFNTEAFF.